This is a list of T cell receptor beta chains from one sample in a study of OX40 agonist ivuxolimab in advanced cancers. Here immunoSEQ multiplex PCR was the method, and the copy in TCRdb shows in-frame clones only, minus some. This sample has under 85,000 clones; 85% to 90% occur once, and the top ten carry approximately 8.4%. Sequencing used CD4+ or CD8+ T cells sorted from blood, obtained in a trial of the OX40 agonist ivuxolimab. These receptors came from an adult with an advanced solid tumor such as melanoma, head and neck, liver or kidney cancer. The CDR3 runs from the conserved cysteine through the conserved F or W. The D gene is left open where the match is weak. Part of the rows lack a size; the others show once, few, many or a class for expanded clones.

J gene,D gene,V gene,clone size,CDR3 protein,CDR3 DNA
TRBJ1-1,-,TRBV28,-,CASSSTSWAEAFF,TGTGCCAGCAGCTCGACTTCTTGGGCTGAAGCTTTCTTT
TRBJ2-3,-,TRBV27,-,CASTGFRSGGSDTQYF,TGTGCCAGCACAGGATTTCGTTCCGGGGGCTCAGATACGCAGTATTTT
TRBJ2-3,-,TRBV18,-,CASSPEGTDTQYF,TGTGCCAGCTCACCGGAGGGCACAGATACGCAGTATTTT
TRBJ1-6,-,TRBV6-6,-,CASRASKDSPLHF,TGTGCCAGCAGAGCGAGTAAAGATTCACCCCTCCACTTT
TRBJ2-5,-,TRBV9,-,CASSAVGSETQYF,TGTGCCAGCAGCGCCGTGGGGTCGGAGACCCAGTACTTC
TRBJ2-5,-,TRBV11-2,-,CASNLVGQKETQYF,TGTGCCAGCAACTTGGTGGGGCAGAAAGAGACCCAGTACTTC
TRBJ1-1,-,TRBV15,-,CATSRDRGNTEAFF,TGTGCCACCAGCAGAGATCGGGGCAACACTGAAGCTTTCTTT
TRBJ1-5,-,TRBV7-2,-,CASSLGWAGKPQHF,TGTGCCAGCAGCTTAGGGTGGGCGGGAAAGCCCCAGCATTTT
TRBJ2-7,TRBD1,TRBV7-8,-,CATTADRGPYEQYF,TGTGCCACCACTGCGGACAGGGGACCCTACGAGCAGTACTTC
TRBJ2-7,-,TRBV7-3,-,CASSLSTAYEQYF,TGTGCCAGCAGCTTATCCACCGCCTACGAGCAGTACTTC
TRBJ2-1,TRBD1,TRBV5-6,-,CASSQTGYEQFF,TGTGCCAGCAGCCAGACAGGGTATGAGCAGTTCTTC
TRBJ1-5,-,TRBV5-8,once,CASSIEGGNQPQHF,TGTGCCAGCAGCATCGAGGGGGGCAATCAGCCCCAGCATTTT
TRBJ2-3,-,TRBV10-3,-,CAISDREHTQYF,TGTGCCATCAGTGACAGGGAGCATACGCAGTATTTT
TRBJ1-3,TRBD1,TRBV19,-,CASSLTGDAGNTIYF,TGTGCCAGTAGCCTAACAGGGGATGCTGGAAACACCATATATTTT
TRBJ1-6,-,TRBV30,few,CAWRTGNSPLHF,TGTGCCTGGAGAACAGGGAATTCACCCCTCCACTTT
TRBJ2-1,TRBD2,TRBV6-5,-,CASSYGRESYNEQFF,TGTGCCAGCAGTTATGGGCGGGAGTCCTACAATGAGCAGTTCTTC
TRBJ2-5,-,TRBV29-1,-,CSVAGQETQYF,TGCAGCGTTGCAGGCCAAGAGACCCAGTACTTC
TRBJ2-3,-,TRBV2,-,CASSGQAADTQYF,TGTGCCAGCAGTGGGCAGGCGGCAGATACGCAGTATTTT
TRBJ2-7,TRBD1,TRBV28,-,CASSRDRGRDYEQYF,TGTGCCAGCAGTCGAGACAGGGGGAGGGATTACGAGCAGTACTTC
TRBJ1-3,-,TRBV7-9,-,CASSLGGGNTIYF,TGTGCCAGCAGCTTAGGTGGGGGAAACACCATATATTTT
TRBJ1-5,-,TRBV7-2,few,CASSPQQGINQPQHF,TGTGCCAGCAGCCCGCAACAGGGCATCAATCAGCCCCAGCATTTT
TRBJ1-2,-,TRBV6-6,-,CASTSRGGYGYTF,TGTGCCAGCACCTCCCGGGGTGGTTATGGCTACACCTTC
TRBJ1-2,-,TRBV6-1,-,CASSEGEGVYGYTF,TGTGCCAGCAGTGAAGGAGAAGGGGTCTATGGCTACACCTTC
TRBJ1-1,-,TRBV6-6,-,CASSSRGRGTEAFF,TGTGCCAGCAGTTCAAGGGGCCGGGGCACTGAAGCTTTCTTT